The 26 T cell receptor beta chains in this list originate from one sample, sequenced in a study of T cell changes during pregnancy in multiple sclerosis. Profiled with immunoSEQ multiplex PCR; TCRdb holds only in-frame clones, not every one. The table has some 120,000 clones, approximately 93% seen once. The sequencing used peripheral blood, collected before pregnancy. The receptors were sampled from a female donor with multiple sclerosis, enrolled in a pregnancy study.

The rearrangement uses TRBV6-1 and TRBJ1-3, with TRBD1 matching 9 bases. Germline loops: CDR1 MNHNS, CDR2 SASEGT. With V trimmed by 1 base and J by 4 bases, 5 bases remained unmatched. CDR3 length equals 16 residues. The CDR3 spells CASSEGSGQGGNTIYF. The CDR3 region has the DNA TGTGCCAGCAGTGAAGGCTCGGGACAGGGAGGAAACACCATATATTTT.

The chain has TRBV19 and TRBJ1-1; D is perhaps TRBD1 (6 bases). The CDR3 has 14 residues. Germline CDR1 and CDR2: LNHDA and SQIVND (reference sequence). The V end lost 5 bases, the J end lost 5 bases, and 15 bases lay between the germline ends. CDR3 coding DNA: TGTGCCAGTAGTCCCCGGGGAGGGGGAACTGAAGCTTTCTTT. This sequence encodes CASSPRGGGTEAFF.

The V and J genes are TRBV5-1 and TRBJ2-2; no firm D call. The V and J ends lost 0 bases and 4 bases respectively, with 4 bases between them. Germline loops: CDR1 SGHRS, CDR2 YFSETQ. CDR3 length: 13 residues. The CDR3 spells CASSLDSTGELFF. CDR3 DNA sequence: TGCGCCAGCAGCTTGGACTCCACCGGGGAGCTGTTTTTT.

The CDR3 region has the DNA TGTGCCAGCAGTGAATCATGGACAGCTGGTCAGCCCCAGCATTTT. Residues: CASSESWTAGQPQHF. The J gene is TRBJ1-5, the V gene TRBV6-1; D possibly corresponds to TRBD1 (6 bases). Germline V gene lookup returns CDR1 MNHNS and CDR2 SASEGT. V was pared by 2 bases and J by 6 bases, with 14 bases between. This CDR3 has 15 amino acids.

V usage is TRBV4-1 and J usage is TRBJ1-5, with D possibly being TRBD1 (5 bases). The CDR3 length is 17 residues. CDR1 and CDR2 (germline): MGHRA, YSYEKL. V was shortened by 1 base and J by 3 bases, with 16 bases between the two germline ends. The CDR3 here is CASSQGVGASNNQPQHF. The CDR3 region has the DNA TGCGCCAGCAGCCAAGGGGTAGGGGCGAGTAACAATCAGCCCCAGCATTTT.

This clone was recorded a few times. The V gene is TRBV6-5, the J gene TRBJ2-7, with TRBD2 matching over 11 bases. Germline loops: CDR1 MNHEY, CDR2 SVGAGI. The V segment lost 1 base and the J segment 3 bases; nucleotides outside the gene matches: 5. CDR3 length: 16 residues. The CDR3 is CASSYFGLAGYYEQYF. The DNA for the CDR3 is TGTGCCAGCAGTTACTTCGGACTAGCGGGTTACTACGAGCAGTACTTC.

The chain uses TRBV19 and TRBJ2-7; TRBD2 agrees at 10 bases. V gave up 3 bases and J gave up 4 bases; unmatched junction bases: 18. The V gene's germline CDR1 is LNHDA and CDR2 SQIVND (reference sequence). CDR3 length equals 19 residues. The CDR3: CASSIPQLAGASHVYEQYF. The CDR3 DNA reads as TGTGCCAGTAGTATCCCCCAGCTAGCGGGGGCCTCACACGTTTACGAGCAGTACTTC.

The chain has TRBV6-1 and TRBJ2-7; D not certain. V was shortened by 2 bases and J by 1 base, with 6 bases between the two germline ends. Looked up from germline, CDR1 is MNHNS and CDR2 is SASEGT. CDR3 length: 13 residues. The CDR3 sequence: CASSESPSYEQYF. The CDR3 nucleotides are TGTGCCAGCAGTGAAAGCCCGTCCTACGAGCAGTACTTC.

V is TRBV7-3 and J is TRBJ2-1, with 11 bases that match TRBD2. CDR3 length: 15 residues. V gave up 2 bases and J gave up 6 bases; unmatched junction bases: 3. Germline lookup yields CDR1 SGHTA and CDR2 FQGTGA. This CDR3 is CASSLVAGGVNEQFF. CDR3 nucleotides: TGTGCCAGCAGCTTAGTAGCGGGAGGGGTCAATGAGCAGTTCTTC.

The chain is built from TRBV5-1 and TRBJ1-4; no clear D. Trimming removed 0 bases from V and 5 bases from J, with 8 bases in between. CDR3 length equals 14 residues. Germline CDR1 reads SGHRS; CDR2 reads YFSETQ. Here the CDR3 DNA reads TGCGCCAGCAGCTTGGTCGCCGGGAATGAAAAACTGTTTTTT. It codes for CASSLVAGNEKLFF.

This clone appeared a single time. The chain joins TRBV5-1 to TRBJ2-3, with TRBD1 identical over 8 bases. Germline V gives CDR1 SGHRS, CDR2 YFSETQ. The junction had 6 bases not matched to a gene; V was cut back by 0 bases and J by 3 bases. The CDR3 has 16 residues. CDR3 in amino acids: CASSLAQGARTDTQYF. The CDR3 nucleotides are TGCGCCAGCAGCTTGGCCCAGGGGGCAAGGACAGATACGCAGTATTTT.

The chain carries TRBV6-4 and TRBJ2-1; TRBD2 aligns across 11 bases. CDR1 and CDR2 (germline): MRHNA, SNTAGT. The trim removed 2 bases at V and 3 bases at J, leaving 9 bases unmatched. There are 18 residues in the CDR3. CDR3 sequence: CASSDPTGLAEIYNEQFF. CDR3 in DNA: TGTGCCAGCAGTGACCCCACGGGACTAGCGGAGATCTACAATGAGCAGTTCTTC.

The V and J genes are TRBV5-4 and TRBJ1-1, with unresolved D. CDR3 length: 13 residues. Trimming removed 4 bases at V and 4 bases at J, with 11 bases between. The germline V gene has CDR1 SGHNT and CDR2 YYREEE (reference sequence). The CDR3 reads CASSPKSGTEAFF. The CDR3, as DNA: TGTGCCAGCAGCCCTAAATCCGGCACTGAAGCTTTCTTT.

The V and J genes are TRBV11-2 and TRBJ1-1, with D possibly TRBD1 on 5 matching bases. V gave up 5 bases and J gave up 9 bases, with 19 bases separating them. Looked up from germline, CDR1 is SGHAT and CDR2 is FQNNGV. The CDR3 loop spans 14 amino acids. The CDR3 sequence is CASSPGMTTLQAFF. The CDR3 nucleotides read TGTGCCAGCAGCCCAGGGATGACAACTTTACAAGCTTTCTTT.

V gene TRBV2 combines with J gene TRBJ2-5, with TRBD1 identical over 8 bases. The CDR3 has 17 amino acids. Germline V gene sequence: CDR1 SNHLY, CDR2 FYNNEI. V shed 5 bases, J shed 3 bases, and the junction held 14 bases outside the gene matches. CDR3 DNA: TGTGCCAGCAGTCCGGTCATGTGGCCAGGGGGCAAAGAGACCCAGTACTTC. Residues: CASSPVMWPGGKETQYF.

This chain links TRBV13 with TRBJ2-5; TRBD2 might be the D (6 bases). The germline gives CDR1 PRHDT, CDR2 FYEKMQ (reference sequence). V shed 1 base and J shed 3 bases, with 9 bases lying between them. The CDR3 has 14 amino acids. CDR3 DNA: TGTGCCAGCAGCTTAGTGCGGGATAAAGAGACCCAGTACTTC. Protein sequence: CASSLVRDKETQYF.

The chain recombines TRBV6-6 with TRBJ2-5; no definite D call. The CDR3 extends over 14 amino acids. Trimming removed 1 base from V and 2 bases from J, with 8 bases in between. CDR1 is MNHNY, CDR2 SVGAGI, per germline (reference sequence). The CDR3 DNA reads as TGTGCCAGCAGTTACTTAGGCAGGCAAGAGACCCAGTACTTC. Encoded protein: CASSYLGRQETQYF.

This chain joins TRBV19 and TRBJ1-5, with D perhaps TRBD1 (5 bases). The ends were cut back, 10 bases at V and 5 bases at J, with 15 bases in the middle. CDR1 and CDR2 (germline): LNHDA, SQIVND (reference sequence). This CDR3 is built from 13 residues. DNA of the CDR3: TGTGCCACCTGGGGGGGTACGCATCAGCCCCAGCATTTT. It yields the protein CATWGGTHQPQHF. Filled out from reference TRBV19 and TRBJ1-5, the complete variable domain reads DGGITQSPKYLFRKEGQNVTLSCEQNLNHDAMYWYRQDPGQGLRLIYYSQIVNDFQKGDIAEGYSVSREKKESFPLTVTSAQKNPTAFYLCATWGGTHQPQHFGDGTRLSIL.

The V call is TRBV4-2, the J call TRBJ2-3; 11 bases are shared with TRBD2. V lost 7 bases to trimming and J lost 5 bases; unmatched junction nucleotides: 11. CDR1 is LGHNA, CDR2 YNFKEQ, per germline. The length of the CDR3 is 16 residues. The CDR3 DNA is TGTGCCAGCAACCCCACGACTAGCGGGACCGTAGATACGCAGTATTTT. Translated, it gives CASNPTTSGTVDTQYF.

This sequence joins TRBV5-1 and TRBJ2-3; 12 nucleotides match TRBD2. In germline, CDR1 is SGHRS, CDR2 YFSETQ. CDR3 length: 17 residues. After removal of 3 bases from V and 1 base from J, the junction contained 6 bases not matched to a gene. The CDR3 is CASSSLAGGPGTDTQYF. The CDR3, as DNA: TGCGCCAGCAGCTCACTAGCGGGGGGCCCCGGCACAGATACGCAGTATTTT. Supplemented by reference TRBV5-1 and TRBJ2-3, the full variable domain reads KAGVTQTPRYLIKTRGQQVTLSCSPISGHRSVSWYQQTPGQGLQFLFEYFSETQRNKGNFPGRFSGRQFSNSRSEMNVSTLELGDSALYLCASSSLAGGPGTDTQYFGPGTRLTVL.

The CDR3, as DNA: TGCGCCAGCAGTCCGGGACAACTAAATGAAAAACTGTTTTTT. Its protein is CASSPGQLNEKLFF. The genes are TRBV5-1 and TRBJ1-4; possibly TRBD1 for D (6 bases). The CDR3 sequence is 14 residues long. Trimming removed 5 bases from V and 5 bases from J, with 13 bases in between. Germline CDR1 and CDR2: SGHRS and YFSETQ.

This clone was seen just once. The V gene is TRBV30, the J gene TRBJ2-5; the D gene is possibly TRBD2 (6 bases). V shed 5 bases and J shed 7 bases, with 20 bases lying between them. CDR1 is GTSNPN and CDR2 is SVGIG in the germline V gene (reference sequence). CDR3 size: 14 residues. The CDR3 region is CAWGTGVFFGTQYF. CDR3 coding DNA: TGTGCCTGGGGGACTGGGGTTTTTTTTGGGACCCAGTACTTC. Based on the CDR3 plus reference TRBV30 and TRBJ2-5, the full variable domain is SQTIHQWPATLVQPVGSPLSLECTVEGTSNPNLYWYRQAAGRGLQLLFYSVGIGQISSEVPQNLSASRPQDRQFILSSKKLLLSDSGFYLCAWGTGVFFGTQYFGPGTRLLVL.

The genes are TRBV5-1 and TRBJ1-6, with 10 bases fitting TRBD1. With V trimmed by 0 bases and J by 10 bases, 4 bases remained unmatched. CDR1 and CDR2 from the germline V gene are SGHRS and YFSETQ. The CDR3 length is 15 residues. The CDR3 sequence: CASSLAGQGGSPLHF. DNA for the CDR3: TGCGCCAGCAGCTTGGCCGGACAGGGGGGATCACCCCTCCACTTT. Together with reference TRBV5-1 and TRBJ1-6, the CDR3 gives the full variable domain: KAGVTQTPRYLIKTRGQQVTLSCSPISGHRSVSWYQQTPGQGLQFLFEYFSETQRNKGNFPGRFSGRQFSNSRSEMNVSTLELGDSALYLCASSLAGQGGSPLHFGNGTRLTVT.

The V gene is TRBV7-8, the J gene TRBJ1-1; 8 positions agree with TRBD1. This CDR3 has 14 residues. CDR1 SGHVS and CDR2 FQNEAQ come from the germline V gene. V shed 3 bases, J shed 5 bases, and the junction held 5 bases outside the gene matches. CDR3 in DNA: TGTGCCAGCAGCTTCCGGACAGGGTTTACTGAAGCTTTCTTT. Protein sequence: CASSFRTGFTEAFF.

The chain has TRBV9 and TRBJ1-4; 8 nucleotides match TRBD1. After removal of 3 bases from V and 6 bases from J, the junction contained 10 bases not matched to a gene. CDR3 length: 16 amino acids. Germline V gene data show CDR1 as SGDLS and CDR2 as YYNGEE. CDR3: CASSARDRGWDEKLFF. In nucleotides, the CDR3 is TGTGCCAGCAGCGCGAGAGACAGGGGTTGGGATGAAAAACTGTTTTTT.

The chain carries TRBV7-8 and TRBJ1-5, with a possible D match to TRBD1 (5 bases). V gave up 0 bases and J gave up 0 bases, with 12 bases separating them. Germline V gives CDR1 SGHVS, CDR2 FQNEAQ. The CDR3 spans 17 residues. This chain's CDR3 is CASSLAPGPDSNQPQHF. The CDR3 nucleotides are TGTGCCAGCAGCTTAGCCCCAGGGCCGGATAGCAATCAGCCCCAGCATTTT. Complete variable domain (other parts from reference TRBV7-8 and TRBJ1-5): GAGVSQSPRYKVAKRGQDVALRCDPISGHVSLFWYQQALGQGPEFLTYFQNEAQLDKSGLPSDRFFAERPEGSVSTLKIQRTQQEDSAVYLCASSLAPGPDSNQPQHFGDGTRLSIL.